This note documents a single TCR beta chain sequence. The target antigen is unknown. The data were obtained in a study of cytomegalovirus exposure and HLA in healthy donors. Study conclusions and caveats: Per published accounts, TCR beta sequences correctly predicted the HLA-A and HLA-B alleles of most subjects.

Both 60 Vbeta primers and 13 Jbeta primers went into the PCR. TCRdb's table, derived via immunoSEQ multiplex PCR, lists solely in-frame clones and lacks some. The sample holds approximately 150,000 clones, 9.4% seen once. This CDR3 is 14 amino acids long. With 0 bases removed from V and 8 bases from J, the gap between germline ends came to 11 bases. Looked up from germline, CDR1 is SEHNR and CDR2 is FQNEAQ (reference sequence). The sequenced sample was PBMCs. The chain joins TRBV7-9 to TRBJ2-1; D ambiguous. The clonotype was recovered from a male donor in good health and CMV-seronegative. CDR3 coding DNA: TGTGCCAGCAGCTTAGCGACAACCCCTCATGAGCAGTTCTTC. Its protein product is CASSLATTPHEQFF.